Following are 32 T cell receptor beta chains from one sample sequenced in a study of PD-L1 blockade in urothelial cancer listed by TCRdb under 2017. Libraries were made using the immunoSEQ multiplex PCR assay. TCRdb limited this immuneACCESS table to in-frame rearrangements with V and J called. A share of clones is missing; checked studies link under half to unresolved V genes, and the rest is unexplained. The sample table holds 86,000 or so clones, of which over 65% were seen once. Together, the top ten hold 13% to 15% of the sample. Explained via the paper, the time point label denotes: pretreatment peripheral blood. Sequences were derived from PBMCs, sampled around atezolizumab (anti-PD-L1) treatment. The source is a man between 60 and 70 years old with urothelial cancer.

V gene TRBV19 combines with J gene TRBJ2-3, with TRBD2 matching over 9 bases. This CDR3 has 14 residues. V shed 4 bases and J 4 bases; nucleotides not matched to a gene: 3. The V gene's germline CDR1 is LNHDA and CDR2 SQIVND (reference sequence). Here the CDR3 reads CASSRRGGADTQYF. Written as DNA, the CDR3 is TGTGCCAGTAGTAGGCGGGGGGGCGCAGATACGCAGTATTTT.

CDR3 nucleotide sequence: TGTGCCAGCTCACCACCCGGAGACTATGGCTACACCTTC. Translation: CASSPPGDYGYTF. The chain recombines TRBV18 with TRBJ1-2; the D is unclear. The V gene's germline CDR1 is KGHSH and CDR2 LQKENI. There are 13 residues in the CDR3. Trimming stripped 0 bases from V and 3 bases from J, with 5 bases between.

In this sample, this clone turned up a few times. The V and J genes are TRBV7-2 and TRBJ2-7; 10 nucleotides align to TRBD2. The CDR3 loop spans 15 amino acids. After removal of 3 bases from V and 2 bases from J, the junction contained 4 bases not matched to a gene. Per germline, CDR1 SGHTA and CDR2 FQGNSA. The CDR3 DNA reads as TGTGCCAGCAGCTTGGCCAGCGGGGGGGCCTACGAGCAGTACTTC. Protein: CASSLASGGAYEQYF.

This chain uses TRBV18 with TRBJ2-7; a weak D match, TRBD2 (5 bases). The CDR3 consists of 12 residues. The germline gives CDR1 KGHSH, CDR2 LQKENI. Trimming took 5 bases from V and 6 from J, leaving 11 bases between them. The CDR3 nucleotides read TGTGCCAGCTCATTACTAGTATCCGAGCAGTACTTC. Residues: CASSLLVSEQYF.

This chain uses TRBV28 with TRBJ1-2, with TRBD1 identical over 8 bases. Germline CDR1 is MDHEN and CDR2 is SYDVKM. This CDR3 comprises 16 residues. V was clipped by 4 bases and J by 6 bases; unmatched bases: 13. The CDR3 spells CASSSGTGPFLDGYTF. The CDR3 coding sequence is TGTGCCAGCAGTTCCGGGACAGGACCCTTTTTGGATGGCTACACCTTC.

The V gene is TRBV5-1, the J gene TRBJ1-2, with D unclear. Germline values: CDR1 SGHRS, CDR2 YFSETQ. The CDR3 is 15 residues long. Trimming removed 0 bases from V and 5 bases from J, with 14 bases in between. The CDR3 loop reads CASSLVVFSEYGYTF. CDR3 DNA sequence: TGCGCCAGCAGCTTGGTAGTATTCTCGGAGTATGGCTACACCTTC.

V usage is TRBV7-5 and J usage is TRBJ1-2; TRBD1, the D gene given by the table, was not confirmed from the DNA. TRBV7-5 corresponds to a pseudogene. This CDR3 is built from 16 residues. DNA for the CDR3: TGTGCCAGAAGCACGACCCCAGGGGATTACGGCTATGGCTACACCTTC. Its translation is CARSTTPGDYGYGYTF.

The V call is TRBV19, the J call TRBJ2-2; 8 bases match TRBD2. CDR1 and CDR2 (germline): LNHDA, SQIVND (reference sequence). V trimming: 8 bases; J trimming: 0 bases; junction bases outside the gene matches: 5. The CDR3 sequence is 15 residues long. This CDR3 is CASGLAGANTGELFF. CDR3 nucleotides: TGTGCCAGTGGGCTAGCGGGCGCGAACACCGGGGAGCTGTTTTTT.

The chain recombines TRBV4-2 with TRBJ2-1; the match to TRBD2 covers 11 bases. J was trimmed by 7 bases and V by 0 bases; bases with no gene match: 5. In germline, CDR1 is LGHNA, CDR2 YNFKEQ. The CDR3 runs 16 residues. The CDR3 loop is CASSQDRASGGNEQFF. The CDR3 bases are TGTGCCAGCAGCCAAGATCGGGCTAGCGGGGGGAATGAGCAGTTCTTC.

The rearrangement joins TRBV10-3 to TRBJ2-3; D ambiguous. From germline, CDR1 is ENHRY and CDR2 SYGVKD. V was shortened by 6 bases and J by 2 bases, with 15 bases between the two germline ends. CDR3 length: 15 amino acids. Here the CDR3 reads CAISFTRSDTDTQYF. The CDR3 bases are TGTGCCATCAGCTTCACTCGAAGCGACACAGATACGCAGTATTTT.

The chain is built from TRBV6-5 and TRBJ2-7, with 7 bases matching TRBD1. Germline V gives CDR1 MNHEY, CDR2 SVGAGI. After removal of 2 bases from V and 2 bases from J, the junction contained 6 bases not matched to a gene. This CDR3 is built from 15 residues. The CDR3, as DNA: TGTGCCAGCAGTTACCTGCCGCAGGGGGCCTACGAGCAGTACTTC. It yields the protein CASSYLPQGAYEQYF.

The genes are TRBV11-3 and TRBJ1-4; D gene unclear. V shed 2 bases and J shed 8 bases, with 6 bases lying between them. The CDR3 runs 12 residues. Germline CDR1 and CDR2: SGHNT and YENEEA. The CDR3: CASSLLSEKLFF. For the CDR3, the DNA is TGTGCCAGCAGCTTATTGAGCGAAAAACTGTTTTTT. The whole variable domain, remainder taken from reference TRBV11-3 and TRBJ1-4, is EAGVVQSPRYKIIEKKQPVAFWCNPISGHNTLYWYLQNLGQGPELLIRYENEEAVDDSQLPKDRFSAERLKGVDSTLKIQPAELGDSAVYLCASSLLSEKLFFGSGTQLSVL.

The chain joins TRBV5-1 to TRBJ2-7; TRBD2 is a possible D gene (6 bases). The V gene's germline CDR1 is SGHRS and CDR2 YFSETQ. The V end was cut by 7 bases, the J end by 4 bases, with 15 bases between. CDR3 length: 13 amino acids. CDR3 sequence: CASSPGDQYEQYF. The DNA of the CDR3 is TGCGCCAGCTCCCCGGGGGACCAATACGAGCAGTACTTC.

The rearrangement uses TRBV11-2 and TRBJ2-7; the D is unclear. Germline-derived CDR1 and CDR2 are SGHAT and FQNNGV. The V and J ends lost 5 bases and 3 bases respectively, with 8 bases between them. The CDR3 spans 12 residues. The DNA of the CDR3 is TGTGCCAGCAGCCCGGGTGGCTACGAGCAGTACTTC. It codes for CASSPGGYEQYF.

V usage is TRBV7-9 and J usage is TRBJ1-2, with D unresolved. Germline CDR1 is SEHNR and CDR2 is FQNEAQ (reference sequence). The ends were cut back, 8 bases at V and 8 bases at J, with 18 bases in the middle. The CDR3 totals 13 residues. The DNA of the CDR3 is TGTGCCAGCGGGTCGGGAACATTGCGCGGCTACACCTTC. Translating gives CASGSGTLRGYTF.

The chain joins TRBV18 to TRBJ1-2; maybe TRBD1 (5 bases). Germline V gene data show CDR1 as KGHSH and CDR2 as LQKENI. The CDR3 length is 13 residues. V lost 3 bases to trimming and J lost 8 bases, with 13 bases between them. CDR3 sequence (DNA): TGTGCCAGCTCACCTCGGCAGGGTGAGGGCTACACCTTC. This encodes CASSPRQGEGYTF.

The chain recombines TRBV30 with TRBJ2-7; TRBD1 matches at 9 bases. Germline V lookup: CDR1 GTSNPN, CDR2 SVGIG (reference sequence). V lost 6 bases to trimming and J lost 2 bases; unmatched junction nucleotides: 5. This CDR3 is 13 amino acids long. CDR3 nucleotide sequence: TGTGCCTGCCGACAGGGGGAAACCTACGAGCAGTACTTC. Amino acid sequence: CACRQGETYEQYF.

The chain has TRBV11-3 and TRBJ2-3; 9 nucleotides agree with TRBD2. Germline loops: CDR1 SGHNT, CDR2 YENEEA. V lost 5 bases, J lost 3 bases, and 3 bases stayed unmatched. The CDR3 is 14 amino acids. CDR3 sequence: CASSPGLATDTQYF. The CDR3 nucleotides are TGTGCCAGCAGCCCTGGACTAGCGACAGATACGCAGTATTTT.

This clone was recorded only once. V gene TRBV19 combines with J gene TRBJ2-7; 8 bases line up with TRBD2. Germline V gene data show CDR1 as LNHDA and CDR2 as SQIVND (reference sequence). This CDR3 contains 15 residues. V lost 4 bases and J lost 1; bases outside the gene matches: 6. As DNA, the CDR3 is TGTGCCAGTAGTAGAAGCGGGGGAATATCCTACGAGCAGTACTTC. This encodes CASSRSGGISYEQYF. Drawing the rest from reference TRBV19 and TRBJ2-7, the complete variable domain is DGGITQSPKYLFRKEGQNVTLSCEQNLNHDAMYWYRQDPGQGLRLIYYSQIVNDFQKGDIAEGYSVSREKKESFPLTVTSAQKNPTAFYLCASSRSGGISYEQYFGPGTRLTVT.

The chain links TRBV9 to TRBJ2-7; 7 nucleotides agree with TRBD2. In germline, CDR1 is SGDLS, CDR2 YYNGEE. V was clipped by 3 bases and J by 4 bases; unmatched bases: 10. CDR3 length equals 15 residues. CDR3 DNA sequence: TGTGCCAGCAGCGGGCCCGGGGGAGGGCCTTACGAGCAGTACTTC. Translated: CASSGPGGGPYEQYF. The full variable domain, its missing parts supplied by reference TRBV9 and TRBJ2-7, is DSGVTQTPKHLITATGQRVTLRCSPRSGDLSVYWYQQSLDQGLQFLIQYYNGEERAKGNILERFSAQQFPDLHSELNLSSLELGDSALYFCASSGPGGGPYEQYFGPGTRLTVT.

The chain has TRBV11-2 and TRBJ2-7; D possibly corresponds to TRBD2 (7 bases). The V end was cut by 0 bases, the J end by 3 bases, with 15 bases between. Looked up from germline, CDR1 is SGHAT and CDR2 is FQNNGV. The length of the CDR3 is 16 residues. DNA of the CDR3: TGTGCCAGCAGCTTAGAGGTAGGGGGAGGGTTCTACGAGCAGTACTTC. It specifies CASSLEVGGGFYEQYF.

In regard to this clone: One junction end disagrees with the germline gene, perhaps due to a read error. The DNA for the CDR3 is TGTGCTAGCAGCTTAGACGGCGGGGGCACAGATACGCAGTATTTT. It yields the protein CASSLDGGGTDTQYF. This chain uses TRBV7-7 with TRBJ2-3; D may be TRBD2 (6 bases). Per germline, CDR1 SSHAT and CDR2 FNYEAQ (reference sequence). The CDR3 is made up of 15 amino acids.

V and J are TRBV9 and TRBJ1-1, with TRBD1 matching over 9 bases. This CDR3 spans 15 amino acids. Germline CDR1 reads SGDLS; CDR2 reads YYNGEE. The V gene end was trimmed by 3 bases and the J gene end by 6 bases; junction bases not matched to a gene: 9. This CDR3 reads CASSATGGGYSEAFF. For the CDR3, the DNA is TGTGCCAGCAGCGCTACAGGGGGCGGATACTCTGAAGCTTTCTTT.

In its sample, this clone was seen once. At one end, the junction sequence differs from germline, possibly due to a read error. The chain uses TRBV5-4 and TRBJ2-5, with 11 nucleotides matching TRBD2. From germline, CDR1 is SGHNT and CDR2 YYREEE (reference sequence). The CDR3 loop spans 13 amino acids. The CDR3 is CASSAPSGGPSDF. The CDR3 region has the DNA TGTGCCAGCAGCGCCCCTAGCGGGGGGCCCTCAGACTTC.

The rearrangement joins TRBV6-1 to TRBJ1-5; TRBD1 is a possible D gene (6 bases). Germline CDR1 reads MNHNS; CDR2 reads SASEGT. Trimming removed 3 bases from V and 0 bases from J, with 12 bases in between. CDR3 length equals 16 residues. The CDR3 is CASSEQGHLSNQPQHF. The CDR3 nucleotides read TGTGCCAGCAGTGAGCAGGGACACCTTAGCAATCAGCCCCAGCATTTT.

V usage is TRBV4-3 and J usage is TRBJ1-1; tentatively, D is TRBD1 (5 bases). This CDR3 comprises 17 residues. Germline CDR1 reads LGHNA; CDR2 reads YSLEER. Trimming took off 3 bases at V and 2 bases at J, with 19 bases between the two ends. This CDR3 reads CASSQGSRDLPNTEAFF. For the CDR3, the DNA is TGCGCCAGCAGCCAGGGTTCGAGGGACTTACCTAACACTGAAGCTTTCTTT.

The chain couples TRBV28 to TRBJ1-2; D gene unclear. Germline lookup yields CDR1 MDHEN and CDR2 SYDVKM. The CDR3 length is 15 residues. With 5 bases removed from V and 3 bases from J, the gap between germline ends came to 16 bases. Here the CDR3 DNA reads TGTGCCAGCAGTCTCGGCGGAGGGCGTGACTATGGCTACACCTTC. This codes for CASSLGGGRDYGYTF.

The chain is built from TRBV4-3 and TRBJ2-5, with 10 bases identical to TRBD1. This CDR3 contains 14 residues. V gave up 8 bases and J gave up 7 bases; unmatched junction bases: 10. The V gene's germline CDR1 is LGHNA and CDR2 YSLEER. As DNA, the CDR3 is TGCGCCAGCTCCCCTTTGACAGGGGGCAGGACCCAGTACTTC. This translates into CASSPLTGGRTQYF.

The rearrangement uses TRBV28 and TRBJ2-1; 8 nucleotides match TRBD2. V shed 3 bases, J shed 8 bases, and the junction held 15 bases outside the gene matches. The CDR3 has 17 amino acids. In germline, CDR1 is MDHEN, CDR2 SYDVKM. The CDR3 sequence is CASSFPFGSGGSYEQFF. CDR3 coding DNA: TGTGCCAGCAGTTTTCCGTTCGGTTCGGGAGGGTCTTATGAGCAGTTCTTC.

The chain has TRBV9 and TRBJ1-3, with 8 bases identical to TRBD1. Germline V gene data show CDR1 as SGDLS and CDR2 as YYNGEE. The CDR3 has 15 residues. V lost 5 bases and J lost 4; bases outside the gene matches: 8. For the CDR3, the DNA is TGTGCCAGCAGTTTGGACAGGGTGTCCGGAAACACCATATATTTT. It specifies CASSLDRVSGNTIYF.

This chain joins TRBV28 and TRBJ2-1; D remains ambiguous. Trimming pared 2 bases from V and 8 bases from J, leaving 7 bases between. CDR3 length: 12 residues. Germline CDR1 is MDHEN and CDR2 is SYDVKM. The CDR3 region is CASSLLVYEQFF. CDR3 sequence (DNA): TGTGCCAGCAGTTTACTTGTCTATGAGCAGTTCTTC.

The chain uses TRBV30 and TRBJ1-5; a weak D match, TRBD1 (6 bases). Between the trimmed V and J ends, which lost 4 bases and 1 base, there was a span of 8 bases. Germline assignment: CDR1 GTSNPN and CDR2 SVGIG (reference sequence). CDR3 length: 13 residues. CDR3 nucleotides: TGTGCCTGGACTGACAGGAGCAATCAGCCCCAGCATTTT. This codes for CAWTDRSNQPQHF.